This T cell receptor beta chain comes out of a study of T-cell memory formation after mild COVID-19. Study-wide results and limits: Clones that contracted from day 15 to 85 were balanced CD4/CD8, while later expanders leaned CD4+.

Unmatched junction bases numbered 6, after V lost 4 bases and J lost 4 bases. The CDR3 has 16 residues. From germline, CDR1 is SGHRS and CDR2 YFSETQ. This clonotype has more than one count but fewer than ten. Its antigen is as yet unknown. Constant-segment-primed 5'RACE gave TCR alpha and TCR beta cDNA libraries with sample barcodes and UMIs. One entry per CDR3 protein, called by TCRdb with MiXCR from the 5' RACE reads. The sample shows fewer than 700,000 distinct CDR3 sequences, roughly 17% of them seen only once. The chain uses TRBV5-1 and TRBJ2-3, with 13 bases matching TRBD2. The sample consisted of PBMCs or a T cell subset sorted from them (not recorded which). The origin of this receptor is an adult woman who had mild COVID-19 (a few samples of this study predate the infection). Cell type and time point are not known. The CDR3 is CASSILAGGPSDTQYF. In nucleotides, the CDR3 is TGCGCCAGCAGCATACTAGCGGGAGGGCCCTCAGATACGCAGTATTTT.